This entry lists 14 T cell receptor beta chains sequenced from one sample in a study of blood T cell repertoires in COVID-19 (dated by TCRdb to the early 2020s). Library construction relied on the immunoSEQ multiplex PCR assay. TCRdb retrieved this table from immuneACCESS and kept in-frame rearrangements only. Not all clones are present; in checked studies, unresolved V genes account for under half, and no reason is known for the remainder. Within this sample are about 200,000 clones, with roughly four fifths of them counted one time only. Of the sample, more than 4.5% falls within the top ten clones. What was sequenced was peripheral blood. The receptors derive from a woman in her seventies with active or convalescent COVID-19.

This clone has ten or more counts. V gene TRBV4-2 combines with J gene TRBJ1-3, with D unresolved. V was pared by 1 base and J by 3 bases, with 10 bases between. CDR1 LGHNA and CDR2 YNFKEQ come from the germline V gene. CDR3 length: 15 residues. CDR3 protein: CASSQAPGGGNTIYF. CDR3 nucleotides: TGTGCCAGCAGCCAAGCCCCAGGTGGTGGAAACACCATATATTTT.

The chain joins TRBV12-5 to TRBJ2-1, with D possibly matching TRBD1 (5 bases). Germline CDR1 and CDR2: LGHNT and FRNRAP. The CDR3 is 15 amino acids. The V end lost 0 bases, the J end lost 3 bases, and 9 bases lay between the germline ends. The CDR3 region has the DNA TGTGCTAGTGGTTTGGTGACGCAGGGCTACAATGAGCAGTTCTTC. Translating gives CASGLVTQGYNEQFF.

This clone showed up just once. The chain carries TRBV28 and TRBJ1-5, with D possibly TRBD1 on 6 matching bases. Germline V gene sequence: CDR1 MDHEN, CDR2 SYDVKM. This CDR3 has 11 residues. With 8 bases removed from V and 4 bases from J, the gap between germline ends came to 6 bases. Written as DNA, the CDR3 is TGTGCCAGCCAGGGGAATCAGCCCCAGCATTTT. Amino acid sequence: CASQGNQPQHF.

The chain carries TRBV5-4 and TRBJ1-1, with 9 nucleotides matching TRBD1. The V gene end was trimmed by 4 bases and the J gene end by 4 bases; junction bases not matched to a gene: 5. This CDR3 is 14 amino acids long. Per germline, CDR1 SGHNT and CDR2 YYREEE (reference sequence). CDR3 loop: CASSPTGGSTEAFF. In nucleotides, the CDR3 is TGTGCCAGCAGCCCGACAGGGGGGAGCACTGAAGCTTTCTTT.

The gene calls are TRBV7-9 and TRBJ2-1, with a possible D match to TRBD1 (5 bases). Germline assignment: CDR1 SEHNR and CDR2 FQNEAQ (reference sequence). CDR3 length equals 17 residues. V was cut by 5 bases and J by 5 bases, with 22 bases left in between. As DNA, the CDR3 is TGTGCCAGCAGCCGAAGAAGGGGTCTGGGCCGGGACAATGAGCAGTTCTTC. This encodes CASSRRRGLGRDNEQFF. The complete variable domain, with remaining parts taken from reference TRBV7-9 and TRBJ2-1, reads DTGVSQNPRHKITKRGQNVTFRCDPISEHNRLYWYRQTLGQGPEFLTYFQNEAQLEKSRLLSDRFSAERPKGSFSTLEIQRTEQGDSAMYLCASSRRRGLGRDNEQFFGPGTRLTVL.

The chain links TRBV5-1 to TRBJ1-2; D ambiguous. V was trimmed by 5 bases and J by 4 bases, leaving 18 bases between them. Germline V CDR1 and CDR2: SGHRS, YFSETQ. The CDR3 is 15 amino acids. CDR3 nucleotide sequence: TGCGCCAGCAGGGCGAACCTTCGAGGATTCTATGGCTACACCTTC. Its translation is CASRANLRGFYGYTF. The whole variable domain, remainder taken from reference TRBV5-1 and TRBJ1-2, is KAGVTQTPRYLIKTRGQQVTLSCSPISGHRSVSWYQQTPGQGLQFLFEYFSETQRNKGNFPGRFSGRQFSNSRSEMNVSTLELGDSALYLCASRANLRGFYGYTFGSGTRLTVV.

The J gene is TRBJ2-1, the V gene TRBV7-3; TRBD1 matches 7 bases. The V gene's germline CDR1 is SGHTA and CDR2 FQGTGA. The CDR3 spans 15 residues. V shed 5 bases and J 4 bases; nucleotides not matched to a gene: 8. The CDR3 bases are TGTGCCAGCAGCCCCGACAGGGCGGTATACAATGAGCAGTTCTTC. Its protein product is CASSPDRAVYNEQFF.

The chain is built from TRBV30 and TRBJ2-7; no reliable D call. The V end lost 0 bases, the J end lost 2 bases, and 8 bases lay between the germline ends. The length of the CDR3 is 13 residues. Germline V gives CDR1 GTSNPN, CDR2 SVGIG (reference sequence). The CDR3 loop is CAWSVRQAYEQYF. In DNA form, the CDR3 reads TGTGCCTGGAGTGTACGTCAGGCCTACGAGCAGTACTTC.

This clone is a singleton in its sample. This chain connects TRBV7-9 to TRBJ2-2; possible D gene TRBD1, 5 bases. Trimming shortened V by 3 bases and J by 5 bases, and 7 bases separated the two germline ends. There are 13 residues in the CDR3. From germline, CDR1 is SEHNR and CDR2 FQNEAQ (reference sequence). The chain's CDR3 is CASSLTETGELFF. CDR3 sequence (DNA): TGTGCCAGCAGCTTGACAGAAACCGGGGAGCTGTTTTTT.

The chain carries TRBV9 and TRBJ2-7; 9 positions match TRBD1. This CDR3 is 14 amino acids long. CDR1 and CDR2 (germline): SGDLS, YYNGEE. V gave up 3 bases and J gave up 3 bases; unmatched junction bases: 4. The CDR3 reads CASSAEDRGYEQYF. The CDR3 region has the DNA TGTGCCAGCAGCGCGGAGGACAGGGGCTACGAGCAGTACTTC.

The chain is built from TRBV6-5 and TRBJ1-1; 8 bases line up with TRBD1. J was trimmed by 10 bases and V by 6 bases; bases with no gene match: 7. This CDR3 contains 12 residues. CDR1 MNHEY and CDR2 SVGAGI come from the germline V gene. The CDR3: CASSRQGSAAFF. The CDR3 coding sequence is TGTGCCAGCAGCAGACAGGGGTCGGCAGCTTTCTTT.

The chain combines TRBV7-2 with TRBJ2-1, with 8 nucleotides matching TRBD2. Per germline, CDR1 SGHTA and CDR2 FQGNSA. The CDR3 loop spans 15 amino acids. Germline trimming cut 5 bases from V and 4 bases from J; bases unmatched to any gene: 7. The chain's CDR3 is CASSRSGAGYNEQFF. CDR3 coding DNA: TGTGCCAGCAGCCGTAGCGGGGCGGGGTACAATGAGCAGTTCTTC.

The V gene is TRBV2, the J gene TRBJ1-2; D is ambiguous. There are 12 residues in the CDR3. Trimming removed 6 bases from V and 2 bases from J, with 7 bases in between. Germline V gene sequence: CDR1 SNHLY, CDR2 FYNNEI. Here the CDR3 DNA reads TGTGCCAGCAGAGAGAGCAACTATGGCTACACCTTC. Protein product: CASRESNYGYTF.

A note on this clone: The sample has other DNA sequences that encode this CDR3 too. The chain carries TRBV15 and TRBJ2-5; tentative D call: TRBD1 (5 bases). V was trimmed by 0 bases and J by 5 bases, leaving 10 bases between them. The CDR3 has 14 amino acids. The germline V gene has CDR1 LNHNV and CDR2 YYDKDF (reference sequence). CDR3 sequence: CATSRDQGRETQYF. The DNA of the CDR3 is TGTGCCACCAGCAGAGATCAGGGTCGGGAGACCCAGTACTTC.